This T cell receptor beta chain appears in the sequencing data of a study of T cell repertoires in cytomegalovirus infection (dated by TCRdb to about 2019). Turning to the overall study: The HLA type of each donor mattered for the analysis, because public TCR beta signatures pointed to carriage of CMV infection along with the matching HLA type.

This clonotype occurred many times. Its antigen is currently not known. No much larger clone exists at a distance of one base, and base qualities are not known. Sequencing used an Illumina HiSeq 1500. The public reads were reanalyzed by TCRdb: fastp trimming at Q25, MiXCR alignment, in-frame beta chains only. Under each unique CDR3 protein, matching rows form one entry showing the most common genes and DNA. The sample contains more than 350,000 distinct CDR3 sequences, roughly 30% of them found a single time. Roughly an eighth of the sample belongs to the ten largest clones. CDR1 and CDR2 are read off the germline V gene as SGHVS and FQNEAQ. The junction carries 8 bases between V and J, which are trimmed by 2 bases and 6 bases respectively. Its CDR3 holds 12 amino acids, cysteine through phenylalanine. Only the CDR3 portion is preserved as DNA: 36 bases, with reading frame beginning at the first base.

Here is what the overall study found, with its caveats: The ex vivo response was dominated by HLA-C-restricted CMV-specific TCR beta clonotypes, and the single most frequent clonotype in two of eight donors was supplied by these HLA-C-restricted clonotypes. In both this cohort and an independent cohort of several hundred donors, the cumulative frequency of public TCR beta family members distinguished carriers of CMV infection plus the relevant HLA type.

This clonotype was obtained from a human donor in good health (CMV status not recorded). Some clones in this sample may be carry-over from other donors' samples. Material: PBMCs. The rearrangement combines TRBV7-8 with TRBJ2-7, with the D gene uncertain. The nucleotide sequence reads TGTGCCAGCAGCTTAAGGGTTGGCGAGCAGTACTTC. The resulting protein is CASSLRVGEQYF.